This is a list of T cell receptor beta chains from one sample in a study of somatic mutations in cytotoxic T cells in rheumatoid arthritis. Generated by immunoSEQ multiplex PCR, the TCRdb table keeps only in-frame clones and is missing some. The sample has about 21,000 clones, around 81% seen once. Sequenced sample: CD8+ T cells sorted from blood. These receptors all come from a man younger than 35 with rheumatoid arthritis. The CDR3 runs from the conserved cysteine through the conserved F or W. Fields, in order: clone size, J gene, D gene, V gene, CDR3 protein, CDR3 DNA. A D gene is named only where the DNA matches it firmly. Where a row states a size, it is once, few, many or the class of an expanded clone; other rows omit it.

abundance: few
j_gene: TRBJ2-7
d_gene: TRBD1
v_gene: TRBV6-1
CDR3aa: CASSEWTGGDEQYF
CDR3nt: TGTGCCAGCAGTGAGTGGACAGGGGGCGATGAGCAGTACTTC

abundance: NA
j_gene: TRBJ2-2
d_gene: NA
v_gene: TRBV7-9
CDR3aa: CASSLGRELFF
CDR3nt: TGTGCCAGCAGCTTAGGAAGGGAGCTGTTTTTT

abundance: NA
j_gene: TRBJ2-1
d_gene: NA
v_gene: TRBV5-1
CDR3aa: CASSLGRGASSNEQFF
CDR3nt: TGCGCCAGCAGCTTGGGCCGGGGGGCCTCCTCCAATGAGCAGTTCTTC

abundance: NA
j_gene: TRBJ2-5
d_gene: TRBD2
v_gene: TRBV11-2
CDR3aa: CASSREGETQYF
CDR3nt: TGTGCCAGCAGCCGGGAGGGTGAGACCCAGTACTTC

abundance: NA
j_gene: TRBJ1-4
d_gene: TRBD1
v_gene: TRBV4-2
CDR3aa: CASSFRGLFF
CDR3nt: TGTGCCAGCAGCTTCAGGGGGCTGTTTTTT

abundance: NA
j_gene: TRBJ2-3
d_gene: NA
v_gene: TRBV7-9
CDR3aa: CASSPTNTDTQYF
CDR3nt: TGTGCCAGCAGCCCGACCAACACAGATACGCAGTATTTT

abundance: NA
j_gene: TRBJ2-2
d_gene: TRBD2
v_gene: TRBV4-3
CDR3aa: CASSQLTSGAYTGELFF
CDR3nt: TGCGCCAGCAGCCAACTCACTAGCGGGGCCTACACCGGGGAGCTGTTTTTT

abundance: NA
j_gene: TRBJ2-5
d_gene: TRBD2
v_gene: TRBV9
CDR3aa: CASNKGLAADYQETQYF
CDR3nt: TGTGCCAGCAACAAAGGGCTAGCGGCGGACTACCAAGAGACCCAGTACTTC

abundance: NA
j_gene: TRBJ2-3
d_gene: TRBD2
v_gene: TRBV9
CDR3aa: CASSVGTSGTDTQYF
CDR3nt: TGTGCCAGCAGCGTAGGGACTAGCGGGACAGATACGCAGTATTTT

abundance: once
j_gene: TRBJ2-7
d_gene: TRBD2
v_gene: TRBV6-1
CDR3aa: CASSPRTSGSYEQYF
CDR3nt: TGTGCCAGCAGTCCCCGGACTAGCGGGTCCTACGAGCAGTACTTC

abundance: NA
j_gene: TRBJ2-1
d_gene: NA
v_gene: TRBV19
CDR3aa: CASSIDLNNEQFF
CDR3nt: TGTGCCAGTAGTATTGATCTTAACAATGAGCAGTTCTTC

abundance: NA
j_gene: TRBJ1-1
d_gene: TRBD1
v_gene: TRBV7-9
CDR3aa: CASRGDRKGEAFF
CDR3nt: TGTGCCAGCAGGGGGGACAGGAAAGGTGAAGCTTTCTTT

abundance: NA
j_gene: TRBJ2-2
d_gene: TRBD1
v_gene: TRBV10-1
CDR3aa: CASNLDRADTGELFF
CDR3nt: TGCGCCAGCAACCTTGACAGGGCGGACACCGGGGAGCTGTTTTTT

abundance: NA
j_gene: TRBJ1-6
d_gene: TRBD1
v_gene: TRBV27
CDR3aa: CASSFGQGNSPLHF
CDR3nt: TGTGCCAGCAGTTTCGGACAGGGTAATTCACCCCTCCACTTT

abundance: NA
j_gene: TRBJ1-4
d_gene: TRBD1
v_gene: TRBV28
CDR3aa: CATRGGGLTGSREKLFF
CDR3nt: TGTGCCACCCGAGGAGGGGGCTTAACGGGGTCTCGTGAAAAACTGTTTTTT

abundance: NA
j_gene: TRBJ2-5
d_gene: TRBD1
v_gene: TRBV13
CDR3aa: CASSLGTVQETQYF
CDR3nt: TGTGCCAGCAGTTTAGGGACAGTCCAAGAGACCCAGTACTTC

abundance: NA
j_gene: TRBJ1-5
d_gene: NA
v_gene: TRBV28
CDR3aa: CASSLLQAPSNQPQHF
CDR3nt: TGTGCCAGCAGTTTGCTACAGGCCCCGAGCAATCAGCCCCAGCATTTT

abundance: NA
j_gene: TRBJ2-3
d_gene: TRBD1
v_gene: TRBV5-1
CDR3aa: CASSLEEGRGLAGTDTQYF
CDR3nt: TGCGCCAGCAGCTTGGAAGAAGGCAGGGGGCTTGCTGGCACAGATACGCAGTATTTT

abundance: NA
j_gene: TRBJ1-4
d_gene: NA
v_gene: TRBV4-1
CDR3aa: CASSQVGRGMEKLFF
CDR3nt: TGCGCCAGCAGCCAAGTTGGGCGGGGCATGGAAAAACTGTTTTTT

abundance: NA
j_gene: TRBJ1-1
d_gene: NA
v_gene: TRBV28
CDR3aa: CASSSTQGLEAFF
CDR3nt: TGTGCCAGCAGTTCCACGCAGGGCCTTGAAGCTTTCTTT

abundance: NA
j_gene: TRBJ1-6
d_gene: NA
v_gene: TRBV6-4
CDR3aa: CASSDRGNSPLHF
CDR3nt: TGTGCCAGCAGTGACAGGGGTAATTCACCCCTCCACTTT

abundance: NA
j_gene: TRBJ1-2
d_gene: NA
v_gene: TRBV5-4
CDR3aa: CASTNTRLRDQYGYTF
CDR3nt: TGTGCCAGCACCAATACCCGCCTGAGGGATCAATATGGCTACACCTTC

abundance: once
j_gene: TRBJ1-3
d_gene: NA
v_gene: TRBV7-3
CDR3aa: CASSLTPARGNTIYF
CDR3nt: TGTGCCAGCAGCTTAACCCCAGCCAGAGGAAACACCATATATTTT

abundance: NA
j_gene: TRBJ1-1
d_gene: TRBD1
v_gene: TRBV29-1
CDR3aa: CSVVTGGTEAFF
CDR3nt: TGCAGCGTTGTAACAGGGGGCACTGAAGCTTTCTTT

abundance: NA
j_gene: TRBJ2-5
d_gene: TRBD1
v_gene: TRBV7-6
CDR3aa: CASSSAMGQTETQYF
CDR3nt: TGTGCCAGCAGCTCGGCCATGGGACAGACGGAGACCCAGTACTTC

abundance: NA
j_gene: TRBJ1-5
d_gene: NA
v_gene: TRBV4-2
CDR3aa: CASSQAQAQYQPQHF
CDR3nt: TGTGCCAGCAGCCAAGCACAGGCACAATATCAGCCCCAGCATTTT

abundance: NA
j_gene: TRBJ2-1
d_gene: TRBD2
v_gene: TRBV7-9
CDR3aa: CASSFNSGGVEQFF
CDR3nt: TGTGCCAGCAGCTTCAATAGCGGGGGGGTTGAGCAGTTCTTC

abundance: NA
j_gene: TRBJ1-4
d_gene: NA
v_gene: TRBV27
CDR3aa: CASSQEGEEKLFF
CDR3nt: TGTGCCAGCAGTCAGGAGGGGGAGGAAAAACTGTTTTTT